This is a list of T cell receptor beta chains from one sample in a study of OX40 agonist ivuxolimab in advanced cancers. Sequencing was performed with immunoSEQ multiplex PCR; in TCRdb, only in-frame clones are kept and a portion is missing. The sample holds 20,000 or so clones, 90% seen once. The starting material was CD4+ or CD8+ T cells sorted from blood, obtained in a trial of the OX40 agonist ivuxolimab. The receptors shown here come from an adult with an advanced solid tumor such as melanoma, head and neck, liver or kidney cancer. Each CDR3 is given with its conserved first and last residue. The order of the fields is V gene, J gene, clone size, D gene, CDR3 DNA, CDR3 protein. A D gene is named only where the DNA matches it firmly. Clone size is stated in some rows and not others, as once, few, many or a class when expanded.

>TRBV9|TRBJ1-2|-|-
TGTGCCAGCAGCGTAGAAGTACAGGGTTCTACGTGGGGCTACACCTTC
CASSVEVQGSTWGYTF
>TRBV28|TRBJ1-5|-|TRBD1
TGTGCCAGCAGTGTGACAGGGGGAAGCAATCAGCCCCAGCATTTT
CASSVTGGSNQPQHF
>TRBV5-8|TRBJ2-7|-|TRBD1
TGTGCCAGCAGCAACCGGGACAGGGGGCCCCACGAGCAGTACTTC
CASSNRDRGPHEQYF
>TRBV7-6|TRBJ2-7|-|-
TGTGCCAGCAGCCCCTCCGGGGGGACAGCTTACGAGCAGTACTTC
CASSPSGGTAYEQYF
>TRBV4-1|TRBJ2-7|-|-
TGCGCCAGCAGCCAAGTTAACCCAGACGAGCAGTACTTC
CASSQVNPDEQYF
>TRBV4-2|TRBJ2-6|-|-
TGTGCCAGCAGCCAGGTACAAGGGGATCTAAGCTCTGGGGCCAACGTCCTGACTTTC
CASSQVQGDLSSGANVLTF
>TRBV7-9|TRBJ2-7|-|TRBD2
TGTGCCAGCAGCCGAGCGGGAGGTAGCGAGCAGTACTTC
CASSRAGGSEQYF
>TRBV27|TRBJ2-3|-|-
TGTGCCAGCAGTGAAGGTCTGTCGCCTTTGTATTTT
CASSEGLSPLYF
>TRBV9|TRBJ2-7|-|TRBD2
TGTGCCAGCAGCCCGGGACTAGCGGGAGGAGGGCCGGCCTACGAGCAGTACTTC
CASSPGLAGGGPAYEQYF
>TRBV14|TRBJ2-7|-|-
TGTGCCAGCAGCCTACCAGTGGGCGAGCAGTACTTC
CASSLPVGEQYF
>TRBV6-1|TRBJ2-6|-|-
TGTGCCAGCAGTGAGTGGACTGGCTCTGGGGCCAACGTCCTGACTTTC
CASSEWTGSGANVLTF
>TRBV28|TRBJ1-5|-|TRBD1
TGTGCCAGCAGAGGACAGGGGGGGCAGCCCCAGCATTTT
CASRGQGGQPQHF
>TRBV27|TRBJ2-1|-|-
TGTGCCAGCAGTTGGGGTTACTCCTACAATGAGCAGTTCTTC
CASSWGYSYNEQFF
>TRBV4-3|TRBJ2-7|-|TRBD1
TGCGCCAGCAGCCAAGGAAGGGACAGATTCTACGAGCAGTACTTC
CASSQGRDRFYEQYF
>TRBV29-1|TRBJ2-1|once|-
TGCAGCGTTGAACAGGGTGGCAATGAGCAGTTCTTC
CSVEQGGNEQFF
>TRBV7-6|TRBJ1-1|-|-
TGTGCCAGCAGCTTAGGAGGAGGAAGGAACACTGAAGCTTTCTTT
CASSLGGGRNTEAFF
>TRBV4-1|TRBJ2-7|-|-
TGCGCCAGCAGTTTAGGGGGTTCCTACGAGCAGTACTTC
CASSLGGSYEQYF
>TRBV9|TRBJ2-3|-|-
TGTGCCAGCAGCGTAGGCTCGGGAGCAGTTTATACGCAGTATTTT
CASSVGSGAVYTQYF
>TRBV7-9|TRBJ2-3|-|TRBD1
TGTGCCAGCAGCTTAGGGTGGGACAGGGGCTCAGATACGCAGTATTTT
CASSLGWDRGSDTQYF
>TRBV19|TRBJ2-7|-|-
TGTGCCAGTAGTATAGCAACAGGCTTAGTCTACGAGCAGTACTTC
CASSIATGLVYEQYF
>TRBV5-6|TRBJ1-1|-|-
TGTGCCAGCAGCTTGGACAAGGGAGTGAAAGCTTTCTTT
CASSLDKGVKAFF
>TRBV27|TRBJ2-1|-|-
TGTGCCACCCGAACTAGCAGCTACTCCTACAATGAGCAGTTCTTC
CATRTSSYSYNEQFF
>TRBV9|TRBJ1-2|-|TRBD1
TGTGCCAGCAGCGTGGGGACAGTTTATGGCTACACCTTC
CASSVGTVYGYTF
>TRBV5-1|TRBJ2-7|-|-
TGCGCCAGCAGCTTGGCGGGTTCCGGGTGGACCGAGCAGTACTTC
CASSLAGSGWTEQYF
>TRBV7-2|TRBJ2-7|-|-
TGTGCCAGCAGCAAAAGCTCCTACGAGCAGTACTTC
CASSKSSYEQYF
>TRBV4-1|TRBJ2-5|-|-
TGCGCCAGCAGCCAAGTTCCGGGAGTGGACCAAGAGACCCAGTACTTC
CASSQVPGVDQETQYF
>TRBV7-8|TRBJ2-6|-|-
TGTGCCAGCAGCTCCGGAATGTTAGAGACAGCTTCTGGGGCCAACGTCCTGACTTTC
CASSSGMLETASGANVLTF
>TRBV28|TRBJ2-3|-|TRBD2
TGTGCCAGCAGTTTGCGGGGGGCAGATACGCAGTATTTT
CASSLRGADTQYF
>TRBV10-3|TRBJ2-1|-|-
TGTGCCATCCTACAAGGGGGAGGCATATACAATGAGCAGTTCTTC
CAILQGGGIYNEQFF
>TRBV27|TRBJ2-1|-|TRBD2
TGTGCCAGCAGGGGACTAGCGGGGTACAATGAGCAGTTCTTC
CASRGLAGYNEQFF
>TRBV4-3|TRBJ2-1|-|TRBD1
TGCGCCAGCAGCCAGTTACAGGGGTCCTACAATGAGCAGTTCTTC
CASSQLQGSYNEQFF
>TRBV7-9|TRBJ2-3|-|TRBD2
TGTGCCAGCAGCTTAGGACTAGCGGCTAGCACAGATACGCAGTATTTT
CASSLGLAASTDTQYF
>TRBV2|TRBJ2-7|-|-
TGTGCCAGCAGTACAGGCAGTTATTACTTC
CASSTGSYYF
>TRBV7-9|TRBJ2-1|-|-
TGTGCCAGCAGCGGAGGGCTAGCGACAATCTCCTACAATGAGCAGTTCTTC
CASSGGLATISYNEQFF
>TRBV6-5|TRBJ2-7|-|-
TGTGCCAGCAGTTACTCGTACTCGTACGAGCAGTACTTC
CASSYSYSYEQYF
>TRBV7-9|TRBJ2-1|-|-
TGTGCCAGCAGCTTAGGTACAACCTACAATGAGCAGTTCTTC
CASSLGTTYNEQFF
>TRBV4-1|TRBJ2-3|once|TRBD2
TGCGCCAGCAGCCACCCACCCACACCTAGCGGGAGGTCAGATACGCAGTATTTT
CASSHPPTPSGRSDTQYF
>TRBV4-1|TRBJ2-6|-|-
TGCGCCAGCAGCCCGGGGCCTCTCTCTGGGGCCAACGTCCTGACTTTC
CASSPGPLSGANVLTF
>TRBV7-2|TRBJ2-1|-|-
TGTGCCAGCAGCCATAATTACAATGAGCAGTTCTTC
CASSHNYNEQFF
>TRBV28|TRBJ2-3|-|-
TGTGCCAGCACCCCGGCTAGCACAGATACGCAGTATTTT
CASTPASTDTQYF
>TRBV9|TRBJ1-5|-|-
TGTGCCCGCAGCGGGGGCGGGGGGCATAGCAATCAGCCCCAGCATTTT
CARSGGGGHSNQPQHF
>TRBV27|TRBJ2-7|-|-
TGTGCCAGCAGTTTAGCCTGGGGCCACTACGAGCAGTACTTC
CASSLAWGHYEQYF
>TRBV7-9|TRBJ2-5|few|-
TGTGCCAGCAGCTTAGTCGGACGGGAGACCCAGTACTTC
CASSLVGRETQYF
>TRBV7-3|TRBJ2-3|-|TRBD1
TGTGCCAGCAGCACGACAGGGTGGGGCACAGATACGCAGTATTTT
CASSTTGWGTDTQYF
>TRBV27|TRBJ2-7|-|-
TGTGCCAGCAGTTTCAGCCAGCCCTACGAGCAGTACTTC
CASSFSQPYEQYF
>TRBV19|TRBJ2-1|-|TRBD2
TGTGCCAGTAGTGATCTAGCGGGAGTACGCAATGAGCAGTTCTTC
CASSDLAGVRNEQFF
>TRBV5-4|TRBJ2-7|-|-
TGTGCCAGCAGCCAGGGGGGTGGAAGCGGGAGTAAGTACGAGCAGTACTTC
CASSQGGGSGSKYEQYF
>TRBV7-7|TRBJ2-1|-|TRBD1
TGTGCTAGCAGCTTAGGGACAGGGGGCAGGGAGCAGTTCTTC
CASSLGTGGREQFF
>TRBV6-1|TRBJ1-2|few|-
TGTGCCAGCAGTGAGACGTTGTCGCAGGGAACTAACTATGGCTACACCTTC
CASSETLSQGTNYGYTF
>TRBV2|TRBJ1-3|few|-
TGTGCCAGCACAGTTGGGGCATCTGGAAACACCATATATTTT
CASTVGASGNTIYF
>TRBV2|TRBJ2-5|-|TRBD2
TGTGCCAGCAGTTTAGCGGGAGGGAGAGAGACCCAGTACTTC
CASSLAGGRETQYF
>TRBV19|TRBJ2-6|-|-
TGTGCCAGTAGTATAGATCTCCCGGGGATCCTTGGGGCCAACGTCCTGACTTTC
CASSIDLPGILGANVLTF
>TRBV2|TRBJ2-7|-|-
TGTGCCAGCAGTTATCCCGGGACGGTCAGTTCCTACGAGCAGTACTTC
CASSYPGTVSSYEQYF
>TRBV27|TRBJ2-7|-|-
TGTGCCAGCAGTTTGGCGGAGGGGTCGCTTGAGCAGTACTTC
CASSLAEGSLEQYF
>TRBV7-6|TRBJ2-1|-|-
TGTGCCAGCAGCTTAGTCGGGCTATCAGAGCAGTTCTTC
CASSLVGLSEQFF